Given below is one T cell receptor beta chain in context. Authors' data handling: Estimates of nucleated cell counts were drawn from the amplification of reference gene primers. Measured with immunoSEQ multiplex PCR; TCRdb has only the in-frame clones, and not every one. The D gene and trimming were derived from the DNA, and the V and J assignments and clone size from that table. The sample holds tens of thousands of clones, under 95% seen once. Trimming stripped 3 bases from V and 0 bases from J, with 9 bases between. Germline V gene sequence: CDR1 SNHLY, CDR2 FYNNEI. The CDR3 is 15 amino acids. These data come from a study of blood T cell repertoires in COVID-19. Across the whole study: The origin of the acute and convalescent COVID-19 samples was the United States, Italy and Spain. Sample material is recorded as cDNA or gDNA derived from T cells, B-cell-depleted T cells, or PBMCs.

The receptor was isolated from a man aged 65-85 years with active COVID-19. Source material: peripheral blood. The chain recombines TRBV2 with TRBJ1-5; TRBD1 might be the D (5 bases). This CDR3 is CASSDRVYSNQPQHF. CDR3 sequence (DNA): TGTGCCAGCAGTGACAGGGTGTATAGCAATCAGCCCCAGCATTTT. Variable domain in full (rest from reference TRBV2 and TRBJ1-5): EPEVTQTPSHQVTQMGQEVILRCVPISNHLYFYWYRQILGQKVEFLVSFYNNEISEKSEIFDDQFSVERPDGSNFTLKIRSTKLEDSAMYFCASSDRVYSNQPQHFGDGTRLSIL.